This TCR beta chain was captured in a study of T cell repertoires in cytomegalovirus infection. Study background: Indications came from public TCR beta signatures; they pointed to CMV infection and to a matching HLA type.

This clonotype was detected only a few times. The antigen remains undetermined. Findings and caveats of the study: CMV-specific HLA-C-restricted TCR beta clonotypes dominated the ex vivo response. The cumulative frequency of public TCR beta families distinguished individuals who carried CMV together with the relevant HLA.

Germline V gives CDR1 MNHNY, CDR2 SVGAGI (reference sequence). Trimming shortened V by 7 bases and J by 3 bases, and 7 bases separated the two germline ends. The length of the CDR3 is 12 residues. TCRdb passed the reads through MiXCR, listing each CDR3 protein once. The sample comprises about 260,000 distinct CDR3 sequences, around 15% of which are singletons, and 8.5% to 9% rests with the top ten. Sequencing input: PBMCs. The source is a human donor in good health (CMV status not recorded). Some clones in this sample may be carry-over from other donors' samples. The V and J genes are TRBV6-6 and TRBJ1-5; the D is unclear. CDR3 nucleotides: TGTGCCAGCACTCAACCCAATCAGCCCCAGCATTTT. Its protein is CASTQPNQPQHF.